Below are 20 T cell receptor beta chains sequenced from a single sample in a study of diagnostic markers for celiac disease. TCRdb reprocessed the reads, keeping one entry per CDR3 protein, no DNA. This sample's table has 5,500 to 7,000 distinct CDR3 sequences. The specimen was either unsorted cells or a sorted T cell fraction (not recorded which). The receptors derive from a human donor. This table probably holds off-target reads from a library built for another chain.

This CDR3 is CAISAGQGNTEAFF. V and J are TRBV10-3 and TRBJ1-1; TCRdb's assignment of TRBD1 cannot be checked, as there is no DNA. CDR1 is ENHRY, CDR2 SYGVKD, per germline. The CDR3 loop spans 14 amino acids.

This clonotype counts as medium-sized by frequency. The chain recombines TRBV10-3 with TRBJ1-1; the TCRdb D gene call, TRBD1, has no DNA to confirm it. CDR3 length: 15 amino acids. The germline gives CDR1 ENHRY, CDR2 SYGVKD. The CDR3 spells CAISEMGGANTEAFF.

This sequence joins TRBV7-2 and TRBJ2-3; the TCRdb call, TRBD1, lacks DNA for checking. CDR1 is SGHTA, CDR2 FQGNSA, per germline. This CDR3 spans 15 amino acids. CDR3 region: CASSLVVQGGDTQYF.

This chain joins TRBV20-1 and TRBJ1-2; TCRdb outputs TRBD1, but without DNA this stays unchecked. This CDR3 contains 14 residues. Germline loops: CDR1 DFQATT, CDR2 SNEGSKA (reference sequence). The CDR3 loop reads CSARESDRTYGYTF.

The chain has TRBV30 and TRBJ2-5; TCRdb's assignment of TRBD1 cannot be checked, as there is no DNA. Germline CDR1 reads GTSNPN; CDR2 reads SVGIG (reference sequence). The CDR3 is made up of 13 amino acids. The CDR3 sequence is CAWAPSGAKTQYF.

This clonotype is deemed medium-sized by its frequency. The chain carries TRBV20-1 and TRBJ1-4; TCRdb picks TRBD1, but there is no DNA to check that call. This CDR3 has 13 residues. Germline V lookup: CDR1 DFQATT, CDR2 SNEGSKA (reference sequence). The CDR3 is CSATVGRNEKLFF.

V usage is TRBV20-1 and J usage is TRBJ1-1; without DNA, the TCRdb call of TRBD1 cannot be checked. From germline, CDR1 is DFQATT and CDR2 SNEGSKA (reference sequence). This CDR3 has 12 amino acids. This CDR3 is CSARGSLAEAFF.

This rearrangement joins TRBV20-1 to TRBJ1-1. Germline-derived CDR1 and CDR2 are DFQATT and SNEGSKA (reference sequence). The CDR3 length is 13 residues. This chain's CDR3 is CSARTSLNTEAFF.

By frequency, this clonotype registers medium-sized. The V call is TRBV6-1, the J call TRBJ2-3; TCRdb selects TRBD1, and the lack of DNA leaves this call unchecked. This CDR3 spans 15 amino acids. The germline V gene encodes CDR1 MNHNS and CDR2 SASEGT. CDR3 region: CASTTRRGSTDTQYF.

The gene calls are TRBV20-1 and TRBJ1-1. The CDR3 covers 11 residues. CDR1 and CDR2 (germline): DFQATT, SNEGSKA (reference sequence). The CDR3 sequence: CSALRQAEAFF.

This chain connects TRBV2 to TRBJ2-3. The V gene's germline CDR1 is SNHLY and CDR2 FYNNEI. The CDR3 is made up of 12 amino acids. Here the CDR3 reads CASSPVTDTQYF.

This chain connects TRBV30 to TRBJ1-1. Germline CDR1 GTSNPN, CDR2 SVGIG (reference sequence). This CDR3 spans 14 amino acids. CDR3 sequence reads: CAWVEQRRHTEAFF.

The chain links TRBV4-3 to TRBJ2-5; TCRdb picks TRBD2, but there is no DNA to check that call. The CDR3 is 19 amino acids. Germline V lookup: CDR1 LGHNA, CDR2 YSLEER. This CDR3 is CASSQELASGYSSGETQYF.

The V call is TRBV2, the J call TRBJ2-7. The germline V gene has CDR1 SNHLY and CDR2 FYNNEI. The CDR3 runs 12 residues. The CDR3 is CASSASNYEQYF. The whole variable domain, filled in from reference TRBV2 and TRBJ2-7, reads EPEVTQTPSHQVTQMGQEVILRCVPISNHLYFYWYRQILGQKVEFLVSFYNNEISEKSEIFDDQFSVERPDGSNFTLKIRSTKLEDSAMYFCASSASNYEQYFGPGTRLTVT.

V gene TRBV27 combines with J gene TRBJ2-3; TCRdb picks TRBD1, but there is no DNA to check that call. Germline V gene sequence: CDR1 MNHEY, CDR2 SMNVEV (reference sequence). This CDR3 is 15 amino acids long. The CDR3 spells CASSATRTATDTQYF.

The chain is built from TRBV12-3 or TRBV12-4 and TRBJ1-5. The CDR3 spans 13 residues. The CDR3: CASSLGSRQPQHF.

Judged by frequency, this clonotype is medium-sized. The chain links TRBV11-2 to TRBJ2-1. CDR3 length: 15 amino acids. Per germline, CDR1 SGHAT and CDR2 FQNNGV. The CDR3 loop reads CASSLGATSYNEQFF.

Its frequency marks this clonotype as medium-sized. This chain connects TRBV7-2 to TRBJ1-1; no DNA is available, so the TRBD1 call from TCRdb remains unchecked. From germline, CDR1 is SGHTA and CDR2 FQGNSA. The CDR3 is made up of 13 amino acids. The chain's CDR3 is CASRRPTDTEAFF.

The rearrangement links TRBV20-1 to TRBJ1-1; TCRdb's D call of TRBD1 is untestable without DNA. The length of the CDR3 is 12 residues. Germline V gene lookup returns CDR1 DFQATT and CDR2 SNEGSKA (reference sequence). CDR3 amino acids: CSGRTGPTEAFF.

The rearrangement links TRBV2 to TRBJ2-2; the D gene TCRdb calls, TRBD1, cannot be checked with no DNA. In germline, CDR1 is SNHLY, CDR2 FYNNEI. This CDR3 has 14 residues. The CDR3: CASLGQGATGELFF.